A selection of T cell receptor beta chains follows, all from one sample in a study of T cells in Graves' hyperthyroidism and ophthalmopathy. MiXCR, applied by TCRdb to the multiplex PCR reads, yields one record per CDR3 protein. The sample records around 300,000 distinct CDR3 sequences, roughly an eighth being singletons. Material for sequencing was blood. Every receptor here comes from a middle-aged woman with Graves' ophthalmopathy. Both conserved end residues are part of each CDR3. Fields, in order: clone size, V gene, D gene, J gene, CDR3 DNA, CDR3 protein. D genes are given only for firm matches. The size of a clone is reported for some rows only, either as once, few or many, or as a class for expanded clones.

many	TRBV20-1	TRBD1	TRBJ2-7	TGCAGTGCTAGAGACCTCCGGGGACAGGGCTACGAGCAGTACTTC	CSARDLRGQGYEQYF
many	TRBV12-3/TRBV12-4	.	TRBJ2-7	TGTGCCAGCAGCCGAACCCCCCTCCGCGAGCAGTACTTC	CASSRTPLREQYF
.	TRBV18	.	TRBJ2-3	TGTGCCAGCTCAGGAGACTGGATTACGCAGTATTTT	CASSGDWITQYF
few	TRBV6-1	.	TRBJ2-1	TGTGCCAGCAGTCCGGGACACCAAAATTACAATGAGCAGTTCTTC	CASSPGHQNYNEQFF
many	TRBV12-3/TRBV12-4	TRBD2	TRBJ2-7	TGTGCCAGCAGTAATCGACTAGCGGGAAACTACGAGCAGTACTTC	CASSNRLAGNYEQYF
.	TRBV5-6	TRBD1	TRBJ2-4	TGTGCCAGCAGCTCGGGACAGGGGGCGCGAATGGCCAAAAACATTCAGTACTTC	CASSSGQGARMAKNIQYF
few	TRBV19	.	TRBJ2-2	TGTGCCAGTAGTATATTCGGGGCGCGCACCGGGGAGCTGTTTTTT	CASSIFGARTGELFF
many	TRBV24-1	TRBD2	TRBJ2-1	TGTGCCACGGGGACTACGGGGCAGGCCTTTGTTGACAATGAGCAGTTCTTC	CATGTTGQAFVDNEQFF
many	TRBV20-1	TRBD2	TRBJ2-7	TGCAGTGCTAGAGACTTTGGGGGAGGGGCCTACGAGCAGTACTTC	CSARDFGGGAYEQYF
few	TRBV18	TRBD1	TRBJ2-5	TGTGCCAGCTCACCACGGAACAGGGACAGCCAAGAGACCCAGTACTTC	CASSPRNRDSQETQYF
many	TRBV11-3	.	TRBJ1-1	TGTGCCAGCAGCGACGTAAGGAACACTGAAGCTTTCTTT	CASSDVRNTEAFF
few	TRBV7-6	TRBD1	TRBJ1-3	TGTGCCAGCAGCTTAAGTATCCCTGACAGGGTTTCTGGAAACACCATATATTTT	CASSLSIPDRVSGNTIYF
few	TRBV7-2	.	TRBJ2-5	TGTGCCAGCAGCTTAGGCTCTAAAGAGACCCAGTACTTC	CASSLGSKETQYF
many	TRBV7-9	TRBD1	TRBJ2-7	TGTGCCAGCACCGACCTCGGACAGGGTGCCTACGAGCAGTACTTC	CASTDLGQGAYEQYF
.	TRBV18	TRBD1	TRBJ1-2	TGTGCCAGCTCACCGGCGGGACAGGGATATGGCTACACCTTC	CASSPAGQGYGYTF
many	TRBV24-1	.	TRBJ2-1	TGTGCCACCAGTGATTCTAGCGCGGCATCCTACAATGAGCAGTTCTTC	CATSDSSAASYNEQFF
many	TRBV29-1	.	TRBJ1-2	TGCAGCGTCCTAAAGAACTATGGCTACACCTTC	CSVLKNYGYTF
many	TRBV2	.	TRBJ2-1	TGTGCCAGCAGCGTTGGTAGATCGAATGAGCAGTTCTTC	CASSVGRSNEQFF
few	TRBV4-1	.	TRBJ2-3	TGCGCCAGCAGCCGGTCGGACCGAGATACGCAGTATTTT	CASSRSDRDTQYF
.	TRBV7-9	.	TRBJ2-4	TGCGCCAGCAGGCACGGACAGGGAGGGGGACTAGCCAAAAACATTCAGTACTTC	CASRHGQGGGLAKNIQYF
many	TRBV20-1	TRBD1	TRBJ2-7	TGCAGTGCTAGAGACCACAGGGGACAGGGCCCCTACGAGCAGTACTTC	CSARDHRGQGPYEQYF
many	TRBV11-2	TRBD1	TRBJ1-1	TGTGCCAGCAGATTCCAGGGGGCCTTGAACACTGAAGCTTTCTTT	CASRFQGALNTEAFF
.	TRBV10-1	TRBD2	TRBJ2-5	TGCGCCAGCAGTTCGGGAACCGGACTAGCGGAACAAGAGACCCAGTACTTC	CASSSGTGLAEQETQYF
many	TRBV7-6	TRBD1	TRBJ1-5	TGTGCCAGCAGCTCCGGGACAGGGAATCAGCCCCAGCATTTT	CASSSGTGNQPQHF